The entry below gives a single T cell receptor beta chain sequence along with its context. Its antigen is as yet unknown. This entry belongs to a study of Ad26.COV2.S vaccination and SARS-CoV-2 variants. As for the study in general: Intramuscularly, Ad26.COV2.S was given either once or twice, 56 days apart.

The treatment denotes: 15 to 20 received Ad26.COV2.S at low or high dose, single or two shots; about five received placebo; per-sample allocation not given. Day 63 after the first vaccine or placebo injection was the time point for sampling. Clones were read by immunoSEQ multiplex PCR, and TCRdb kept only the in-frame ones, dropping some. The repertoire has some 340,000 clones, roughly 84% of them found once; the top ten carry 1.5% to 2.5%. Study-wide results and caveats: Researchers cautioned that TCR breadth and depth analyses may have underestimated total T cell responses. Spike-specific responses of CD8+ and CD4+ T cells were reported to display substantial breadth after vaccination.

Germline V CDR1 and CDR2: MNHEY, SVGAGI. The CDR3 consists of 15 residues. Trimming removed 6 bases at V and 4 bases at J, with 16 bases between. The material was peripheral blood, obtained in a trial of Ad26.COV2.S vaccine versus placebo. The chain uses TRBV6-5 and TRBJ1-3; D not resolved. This receptor was identified in a person between 18 and 65 years old who received the Ad26.COV2.S COVID-19 vaccine or a placebo. CDR3 nucleotide sequence: TGTGCCAGCAGCCAGTTGGGATCTTACGGAAACACCATATATTTT. The encoded protein is CASSQLGSYGNTIYF.